This T cell receptor beta chain was observed in a study of T cells in Graves' hyperthyroidism and ophthalmopathy. Those patients with uncontrolled infection, other autoimmune disease, pregnancy or lactation were excluded. RNA transcripts yielded amplified TCR beta CDR3 regions. RT-PCR in the first round (using the HTBI primer set) targeted the TCR CDR3. TCRdb reanalysed the multiplex PCR reads using MiXCR and keeps one entry per CDR3 protein. The sample holds hundreds of thousands of distinct CDR3 sequences, approximately 20% seen once. This clonotype was counted many times. The CDR3 totals 11 residues. Germline V CDR1 and CDR2: SGHNT, YENEEA. V lost 5 bases and J lost 12, with 11 bases in between.

This receptor was identified in a young man with Graves' ophthalmopathy. V usage is TRBV11-3 and J usage is TRBJ2-1; either TRBD1 or TRBD2 may supply D (5 bases each). Material: blood. This chain's CDR3 is CASSPGRWQFF. DNA for the CDR3: TGTGCCAGCAGCCCGGGACGATGGCAGTTCTTC.